A selection of T cell receptor beta chains follows, all from one sample in a study of blood T cell repertoires in COVID-19. Only in-frame clones appear in the TCRdb table, and some are missing; sequencing was by immunoSEQ multiplex PCR. The data show 100,000 to 150,000 clones, approximately 83% seen once. The specimen was peripheral blood. The receptors stem from a man older than 75 with active or convalescent COVID-19. CDR3s include the opening cysteine and the closing phenylalanine or tryptophan. The D gene is left open where the match is weak. Clone sizes are given selectively: once, few, many, or a class where the clone is expanded.

v_call	clone_size	d_call	j_call	cdr3_nt	cdr3_aa
TRBV11-3	NA	TRBD1	TRBJ2-2	TGTGCCAGCAGCTTAGGACAGGGAATCGGGGAGCTGTTTTTT	CASSLGQGIGELFF
TRBV7-7	NA	NA	TRBJ2-7	TGTGCCAGCAGCTTAGCAGGAGGGGGCGACGAGCAGTACTTC	CASSLAGGGDEQYF
TRBV11-2	NA	NA	TRBJ1-5	TGTGCCAGCAGCTTAAAGGGGCAAAATCAGCCCCAGCATTTT	CASSLKGQNQPQHF
TRBV5-1	NA	NA	TRBJ2-2	TGCGCCAGCAGCTTGGACCGGGTCGACGGGGAGCTGTTTTTT	CASSLDRVDGELFF
TRBV12-3/TRBV12-4	NA	NA	TRBJ1-2	TGTGCCAGCAGTTTCCGGCGGATCTATGGCTACACCTTC	CASSFRRIYGYTF
TRBV19	NA	NA	TRBJ2-1	TGTGCCAGTAGTACCAGACAGATCTCCTACAATGAGCAGTTCTTC	CASSTRQISYNEQFF
TRBV30	NA	NA	TRBJ1-6	TGTGCCTGGAGTGTCGGAAGACAAGGAGGTTCACCCCTCCACTTT	CAWSVGRQGGSPLHF
TRBV2	few	TRBD1	TRBJ2-7	TGTGCCAGCAGTGGCCGGGACAGTTTTTACGAGCAGTACTTC	CASSGRDSFYEQYF
TRBV4-2	NA	NA	TRBJ2-1	TGTGCCAGCAGCCAAGATCGGGGGAGATCCGGTGAGCAGTTCTTC	CASSQDRGRSGEQFF
TRBV3-1/TRBV3-2	few	TRBD1	TRBJ2-2	TGTGCCAGCAGCCAGGGACAGGGCGTCGGGGAGCTGTTTTTT	CASSQGQGVGELFF
TRBV30	NA	NA	TRBJ1-5	TGTGCCTGGAGTGTACAGAGCAATCAGCCCCAGCATTTT	CAWSVQSNQPQHF
TRBV27	NA	TRBD2	TRBJ2-1	TGTGCCAGCAGTTCCCACCTTGGGGTAGCGGGAGGCCGGCATTACAACAATGAGCAGTTCTTC	CASSSHLGVAGGRHYNNEQFF
TRBV19	NA	TRBD2	TRBJ2-3	TGTGCCACCTCGACTAGCGGGGGACACACAGATACGCAGTATTTT	CATSTSGGHTDTQYF
TRBV30	NA	NA	TRBJ1-1	TGTGCCTGGGAGAGGGAGTCCACTGAAGCTTTCTTT	CAWERESTEAFF
TRBV18	NA	NA	TRBJ1-2	TGTGCCAGCTCACCACCGTGGAGCGAAAGTGGCTACACCTTC	CASSPPWSESGYTF
TRBV3-1/TRBV3-2	NA	TRBD2	TRBJ2-7	TGTGCCAGCAGCCCCGGACTAGCGGGGGGACACCGGGGCTACGAGCAGTACTTC	CASSPGLAGGHRGYEQYF
TRBV7-2	few	TRBD1	TRBJ2-5	TGTGCCAGCAGCCCCTGGACAGGAGAGACCCAGTACTTC	CASSPWTGETQYF
TRBV6-4	NA	TRBD2	TRBJ2-3	TGTGCCAGCAGTGCATGGAGCGGGAGTACAGATACGCAGTATTTT	CASSAWSGSTDTQYF
TRBV19	NA	TRBD2	TRBJ2-1	TGTGCCAGTAGTGTCTCGGGACTAGCGGGAGCCTACAATGAGCAGTTCTTC	CASSVSGLAGAYNEQFF
TRBV12-3/TRBV12-4	NA	NA	TRBJ1-1	TGTGCCAGCAGGACTTTCCCGAACACTGAAGCTTTCTTT	CASRTFPNTEAFF